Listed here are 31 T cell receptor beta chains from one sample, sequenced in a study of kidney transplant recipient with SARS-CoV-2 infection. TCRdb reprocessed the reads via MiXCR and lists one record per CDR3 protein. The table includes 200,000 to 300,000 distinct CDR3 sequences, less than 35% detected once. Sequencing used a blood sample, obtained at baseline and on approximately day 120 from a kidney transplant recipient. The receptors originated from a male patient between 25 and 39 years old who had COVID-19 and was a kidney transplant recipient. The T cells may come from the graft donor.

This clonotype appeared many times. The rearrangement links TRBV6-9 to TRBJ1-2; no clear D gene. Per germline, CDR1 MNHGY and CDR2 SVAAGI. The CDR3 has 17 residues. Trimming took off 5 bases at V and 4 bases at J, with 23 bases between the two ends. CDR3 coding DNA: TGTGCCAGCAGTGGTCGTGGGCCTTACGGAAAGACCTATGGCTACACCTTC. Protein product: CASSGRGPYGKTYGYTF.

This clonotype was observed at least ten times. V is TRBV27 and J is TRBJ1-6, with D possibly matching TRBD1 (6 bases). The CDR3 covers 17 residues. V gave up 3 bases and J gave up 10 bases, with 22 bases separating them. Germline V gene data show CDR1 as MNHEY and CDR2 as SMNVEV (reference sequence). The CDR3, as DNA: TGTGCCAGCAGTTTCCGAGGGGTCCGGGGGGCTGGGTCACCCCTCCACTTT. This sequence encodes CASSFRGVRGAGSPLHF.

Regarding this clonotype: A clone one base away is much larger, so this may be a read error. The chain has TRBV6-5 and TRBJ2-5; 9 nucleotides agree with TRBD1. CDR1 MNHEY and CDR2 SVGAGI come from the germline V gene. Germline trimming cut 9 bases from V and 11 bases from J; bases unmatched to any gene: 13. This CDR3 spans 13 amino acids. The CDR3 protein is CASRGTGHYKQYF. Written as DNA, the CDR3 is TGTGCCAGTCGTGGGACAGGGCACTACAAGCAGTACTTC.

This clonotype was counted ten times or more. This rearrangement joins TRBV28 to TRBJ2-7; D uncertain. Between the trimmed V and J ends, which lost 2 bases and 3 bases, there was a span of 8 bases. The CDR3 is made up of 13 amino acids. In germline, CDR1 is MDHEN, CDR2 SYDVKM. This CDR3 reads CASSLEEHYEQYF. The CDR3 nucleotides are TGTGCCAGCAGTTTAGAGGAACACTACGAGCAGTACTTC.

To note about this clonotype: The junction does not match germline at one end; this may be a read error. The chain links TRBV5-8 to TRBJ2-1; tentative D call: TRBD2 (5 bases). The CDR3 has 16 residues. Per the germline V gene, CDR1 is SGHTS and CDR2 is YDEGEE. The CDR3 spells CASNLARASYNNEQFF. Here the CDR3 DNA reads TGTGCCAGCAACTTGGCCCGGGCTAGCTATAACAATGAGCAGTTCTTC.

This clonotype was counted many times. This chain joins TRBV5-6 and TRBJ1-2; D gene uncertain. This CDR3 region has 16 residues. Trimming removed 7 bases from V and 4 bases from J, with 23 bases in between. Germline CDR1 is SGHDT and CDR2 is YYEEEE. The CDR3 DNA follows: TGTGCCAGCGGGGAGACCAATAGTCGAAAGACCTATGGCTACACCTTC. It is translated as CASGETNSRKTYGYTF.

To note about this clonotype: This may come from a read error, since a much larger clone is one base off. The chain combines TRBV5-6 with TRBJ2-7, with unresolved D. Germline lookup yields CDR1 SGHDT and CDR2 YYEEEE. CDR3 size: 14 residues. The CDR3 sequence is CASSFLQQVYGQYF. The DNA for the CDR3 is TGTGCCAGCAGCTTCCTACAGCAAGTCTACGGGCAGTACTTC.

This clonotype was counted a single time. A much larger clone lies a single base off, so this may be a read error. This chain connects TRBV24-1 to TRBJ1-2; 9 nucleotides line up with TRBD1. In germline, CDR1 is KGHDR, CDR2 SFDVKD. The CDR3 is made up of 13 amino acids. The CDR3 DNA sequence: TGTGCCGCCAGTGGCGGGACAGGGTTTGGCTACACCTTC. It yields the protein CAASGGTGFGYTF.

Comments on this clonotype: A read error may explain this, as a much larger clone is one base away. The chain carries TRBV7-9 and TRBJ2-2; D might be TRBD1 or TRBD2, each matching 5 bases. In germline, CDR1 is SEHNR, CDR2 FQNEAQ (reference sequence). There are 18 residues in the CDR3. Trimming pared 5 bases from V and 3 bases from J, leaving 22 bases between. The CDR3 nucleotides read TGTGCCAGCAGCCCTGTGTTGGGGCATGAGGGCGACACCGGGGAGCTGTTTTTT. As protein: CASSPVLGHEGDTGELFF.

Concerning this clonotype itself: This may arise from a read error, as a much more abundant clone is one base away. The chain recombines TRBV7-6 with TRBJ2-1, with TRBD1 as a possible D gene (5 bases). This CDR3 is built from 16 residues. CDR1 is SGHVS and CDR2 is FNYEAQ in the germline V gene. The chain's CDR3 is CTSSYGAGFFNNEQFF. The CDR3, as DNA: TGTACCAGCAGCTATGGGGCAGGCTTCTTCAACAATGAGCAGTTCTTC.

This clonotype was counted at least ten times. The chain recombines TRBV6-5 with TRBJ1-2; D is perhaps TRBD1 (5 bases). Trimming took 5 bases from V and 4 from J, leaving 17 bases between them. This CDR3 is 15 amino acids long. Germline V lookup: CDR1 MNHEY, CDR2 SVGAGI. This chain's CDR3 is CASSPYKGEVYGYTF. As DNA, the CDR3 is TGTGCCAGCAGTCCTTATAAAGGGGAGGTCTATGGCTACACCTTC.

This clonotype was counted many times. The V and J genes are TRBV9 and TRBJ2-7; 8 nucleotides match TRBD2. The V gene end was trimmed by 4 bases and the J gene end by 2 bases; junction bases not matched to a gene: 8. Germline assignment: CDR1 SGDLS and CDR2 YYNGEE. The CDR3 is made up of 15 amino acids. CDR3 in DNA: TGTGCCAGCAGCCTCGGGAGGGGGGATACCTACGAGCAGTACTTC. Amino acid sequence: CASSLGRGDTYEQYF. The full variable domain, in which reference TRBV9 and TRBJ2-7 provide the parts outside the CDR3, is DSGVTQTPKHLITATGQRVTLRCSPRSGDLSVYWYQQSLDQGLQFLIQYYNGEERAKGNILERFSAQQFPDLHSELNLSSLELGDSALYFCASSLGRGDTYEQYFGPGTRLTVT.

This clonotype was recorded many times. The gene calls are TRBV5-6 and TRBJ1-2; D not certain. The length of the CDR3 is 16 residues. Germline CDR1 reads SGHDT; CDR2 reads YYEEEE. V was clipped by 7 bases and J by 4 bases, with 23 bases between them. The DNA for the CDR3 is TGTGCCAGCCAGTATGTCAATAGTCGAAAGACCTATGGCTACACCTTC. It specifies CASQYVNSRKTYGYTF.

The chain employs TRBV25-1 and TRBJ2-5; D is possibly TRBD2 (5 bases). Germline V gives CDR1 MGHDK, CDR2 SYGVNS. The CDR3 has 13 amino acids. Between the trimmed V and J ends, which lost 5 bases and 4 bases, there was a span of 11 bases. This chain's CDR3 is CASSPHGGETQYF. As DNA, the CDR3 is TGTGCCAGCAGTCCCCACGGAGGAGAGACCCAGTACTTC.

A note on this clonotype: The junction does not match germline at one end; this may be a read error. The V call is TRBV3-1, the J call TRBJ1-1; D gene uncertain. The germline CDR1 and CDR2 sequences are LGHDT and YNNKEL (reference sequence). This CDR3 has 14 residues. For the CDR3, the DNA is TGTGCCAGCGGCCAAGGGTTAACTAACACTGAAGCTTTCTTC. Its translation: CASGQGLTNTEAFF.

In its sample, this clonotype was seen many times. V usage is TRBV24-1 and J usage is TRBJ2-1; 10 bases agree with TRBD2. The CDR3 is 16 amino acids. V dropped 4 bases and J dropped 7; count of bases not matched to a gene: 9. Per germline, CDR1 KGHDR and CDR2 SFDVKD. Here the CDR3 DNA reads TGTGCCACCAGTGACATCATTAGCGGGAGGATAAATGAGCAGTTCTTC. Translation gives CATSDIISGRINEQFF.

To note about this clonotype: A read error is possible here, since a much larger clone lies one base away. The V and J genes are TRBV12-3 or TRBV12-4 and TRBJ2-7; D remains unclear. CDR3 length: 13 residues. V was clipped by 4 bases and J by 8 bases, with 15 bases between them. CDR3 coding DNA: TGTGCCAGCAGTTCGTCCCTGCCCGCCAAGCAGTACTTC. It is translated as CASSSSLPAKQYF.

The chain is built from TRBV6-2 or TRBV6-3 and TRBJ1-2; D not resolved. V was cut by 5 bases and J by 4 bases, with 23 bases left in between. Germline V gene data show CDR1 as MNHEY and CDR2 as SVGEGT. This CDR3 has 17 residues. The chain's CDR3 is CASSQNPCIGKTYGYTF. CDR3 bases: TGTGCCAGCAGTCAGAACCCCTGCATCGGAAAGACCTATGGCTACACCTTC.

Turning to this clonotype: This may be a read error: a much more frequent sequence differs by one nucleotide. The CDR3 sequence is CASSPMASYEQCF. Here the CDR3 DNA reads TGTGCCAGCAGTCCGATGGCCTCCTACGAGCAGTGCTTC. The chain is built from TRBV25-1 and TRBJ2-7; no clear D gene. This CDR3 has 13 amino acids. Germline V lookup: CDR1 MGHDK, CDR2 SYGVNS.

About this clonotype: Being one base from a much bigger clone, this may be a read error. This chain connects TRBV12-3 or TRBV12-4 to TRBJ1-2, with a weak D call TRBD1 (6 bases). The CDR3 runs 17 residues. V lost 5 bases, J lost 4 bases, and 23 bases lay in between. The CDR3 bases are TGTGCCAGCAGTGCTAAGGACAGCTTCCGAAAGACCTATGGCTACACCTTC. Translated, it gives CASSAKDSFRKTYGYTF.

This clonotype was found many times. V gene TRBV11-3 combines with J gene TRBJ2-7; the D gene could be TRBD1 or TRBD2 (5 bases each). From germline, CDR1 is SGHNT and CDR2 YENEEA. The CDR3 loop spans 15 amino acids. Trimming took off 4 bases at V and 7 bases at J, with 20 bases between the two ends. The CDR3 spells CASSWTRDQIAEQYF. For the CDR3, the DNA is TGTGCCAGCAGCTGGACACGGGACCAAATTGCGGAGCAGTACTTC.

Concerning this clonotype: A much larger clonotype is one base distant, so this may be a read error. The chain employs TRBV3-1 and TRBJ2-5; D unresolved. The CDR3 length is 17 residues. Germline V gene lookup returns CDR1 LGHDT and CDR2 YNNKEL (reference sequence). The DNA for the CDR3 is TGTGCCGGCAGCGCGTTCGGTCCCATTTCTTTCTCTGAGACCCAGTACTTC. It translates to CAGSAFGPISFSETQYF.

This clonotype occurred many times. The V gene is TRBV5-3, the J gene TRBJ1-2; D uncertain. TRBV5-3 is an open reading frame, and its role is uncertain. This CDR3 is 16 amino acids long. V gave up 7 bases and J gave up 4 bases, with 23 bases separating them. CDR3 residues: CARDLAVVRKTYGYTF. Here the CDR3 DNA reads TGTGCCAGAGACCTTGCAGTGGTGAGAAAGACCTATGGCTACACCTTC.

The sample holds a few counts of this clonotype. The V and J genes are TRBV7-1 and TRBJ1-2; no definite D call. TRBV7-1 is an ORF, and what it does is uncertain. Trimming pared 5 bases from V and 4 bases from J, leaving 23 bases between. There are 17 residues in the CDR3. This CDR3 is CASSLMFHEGKTYGYTF. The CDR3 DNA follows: TGTGCCAGCAGCCTTATGTTTCACGAGGGAAAGACCTATGGCTACACCTTC.

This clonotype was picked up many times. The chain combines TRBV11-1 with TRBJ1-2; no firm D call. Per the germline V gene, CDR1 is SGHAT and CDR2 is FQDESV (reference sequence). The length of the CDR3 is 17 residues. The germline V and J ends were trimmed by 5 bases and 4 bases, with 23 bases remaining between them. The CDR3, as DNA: TGTGCCAGCAGCCCACCGGATAAGGCTGGAAAGACCTATGGCTACACCTTC. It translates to CASSPPDKAGKTYGYTF.

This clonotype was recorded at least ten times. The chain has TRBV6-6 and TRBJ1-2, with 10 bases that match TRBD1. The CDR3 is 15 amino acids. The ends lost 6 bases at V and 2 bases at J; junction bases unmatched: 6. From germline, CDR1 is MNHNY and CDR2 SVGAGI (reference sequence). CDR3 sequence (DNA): TGTGCCAGCAGGGCACCGGGACAGGGGAACTATGGCTACACCTTC. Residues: CASRAPGQGNYGYTF.

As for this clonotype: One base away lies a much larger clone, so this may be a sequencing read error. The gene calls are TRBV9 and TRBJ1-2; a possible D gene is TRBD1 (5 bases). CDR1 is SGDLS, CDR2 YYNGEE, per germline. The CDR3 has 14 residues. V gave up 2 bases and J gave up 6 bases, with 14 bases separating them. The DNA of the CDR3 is TGTGCCAGCAGCGTTGCGGGGGGTCGGGATGGCTACACCTTC. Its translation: CASSVAGGRDGYTF.

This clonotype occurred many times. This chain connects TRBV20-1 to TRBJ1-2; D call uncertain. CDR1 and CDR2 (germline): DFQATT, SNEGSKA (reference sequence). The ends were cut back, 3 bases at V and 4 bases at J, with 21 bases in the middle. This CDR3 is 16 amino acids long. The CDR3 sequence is CSASRKLFRKTYGYTF. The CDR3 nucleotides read TGCAGTGCTAGCAGAAAGCTGTTTCGAAAGACCTATGGCTACACCTTC.

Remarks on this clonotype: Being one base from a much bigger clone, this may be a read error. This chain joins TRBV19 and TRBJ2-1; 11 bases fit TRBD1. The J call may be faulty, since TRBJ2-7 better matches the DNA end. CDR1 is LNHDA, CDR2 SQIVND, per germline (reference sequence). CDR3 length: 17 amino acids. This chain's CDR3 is CANSIEEVEDRGLGQYF. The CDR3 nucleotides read TGTGCCAATAGTATTGAGGAAGTGGAGGACAGGGGGCTAGGGCAGTACTTC.

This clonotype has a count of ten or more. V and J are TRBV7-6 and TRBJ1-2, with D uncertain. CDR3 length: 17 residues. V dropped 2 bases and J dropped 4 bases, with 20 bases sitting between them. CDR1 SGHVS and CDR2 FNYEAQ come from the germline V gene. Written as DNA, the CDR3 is TGTGCCAGCAGCTTACGCGTTGAATCTCGAAAGACCTATGGCTACACCTTC. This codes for CASSLRVESRKTYGYTF.

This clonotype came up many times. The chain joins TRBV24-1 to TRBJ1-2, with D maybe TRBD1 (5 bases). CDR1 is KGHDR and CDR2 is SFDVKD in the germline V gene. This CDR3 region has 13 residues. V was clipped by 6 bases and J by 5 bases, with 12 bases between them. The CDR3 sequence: CATSYTGDYGYTF. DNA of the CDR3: TGTGCCACCAGTTATACGGGGGATTATGGCTACACCTTC.